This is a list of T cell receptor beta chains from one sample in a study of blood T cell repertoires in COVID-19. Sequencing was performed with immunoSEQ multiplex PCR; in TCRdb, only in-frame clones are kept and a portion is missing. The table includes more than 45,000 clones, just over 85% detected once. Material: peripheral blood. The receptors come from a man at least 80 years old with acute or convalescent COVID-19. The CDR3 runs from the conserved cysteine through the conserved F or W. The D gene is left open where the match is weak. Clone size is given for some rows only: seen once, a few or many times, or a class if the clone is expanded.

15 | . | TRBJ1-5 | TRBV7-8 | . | TGTGCCAGCAGCAGCTCCGGGGGGTTCAGTCAGCCCCAGCATTTT | CASSSSGGFSQPQHF
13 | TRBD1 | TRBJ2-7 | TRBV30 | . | TGTGCCTGGAGTGGACAGGGGGGATACGAGCAGTACTTC | CAWSGQGGYEQYF
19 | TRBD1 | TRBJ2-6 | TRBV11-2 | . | TGTGCCAGCAGCTGGGGACAGGGATCAAAGAGCTCTGGGGCCAACGTCCTGACTTTC | CASSWGQGSKSSGANVLTF
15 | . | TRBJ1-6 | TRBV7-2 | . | TGTGCCAGCAGCTTAGTAGCAGGGTCTGATTCACCCCTCCACTTT | CASSLVAGSDSPLHF
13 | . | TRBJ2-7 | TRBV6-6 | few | TGTGCCAGCAGTTACCCGGACAGAAATGAGCAGTACTTC | CASSYPDRNEQYF
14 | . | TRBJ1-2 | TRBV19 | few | TGTGCCAGTAGTATGTCCGGGGGAGGCAATGGCTACACCTTC | CASSMSGGGNGYTF
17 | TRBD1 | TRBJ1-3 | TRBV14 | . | TGTGCCAGCAGCCAAATTAGGACAGGAAGATCTGGAAACACCATATATTTT | CASSQIRTGRSGNTIYF
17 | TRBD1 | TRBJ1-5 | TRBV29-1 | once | TGCAGCGTTGAAGTAAAACTGACAGGGGGAAAGAATCAGCCCCAGCATTTT | CSVEVKLTGGKNQPQHF
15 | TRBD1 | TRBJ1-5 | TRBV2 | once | TGTGCCAGCAGTGCCCCCCGGGACAGATATCAGCCCCAGCATTTT | CASSAPRDRYQPQHF
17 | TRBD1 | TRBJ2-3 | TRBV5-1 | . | TGCGCCAGCAGCTTGCCTTTACTCGGGACAGGGCCAGATACGCAGTATTTT | CASSLPLLGTGPDTQYF
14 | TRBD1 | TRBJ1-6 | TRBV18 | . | TGTGCCAGCTCACAAGACAGGGAGAATTCACCCCTCCACTTT | CASSQDRENSPLHF
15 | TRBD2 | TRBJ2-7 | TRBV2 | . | TGTGCCAGCAGTGAACAGACTAGCGGGGGCTACGAGCAGTACTTC | CASSEQTSGGYEQYF
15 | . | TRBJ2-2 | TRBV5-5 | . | TGTGCCAGCAGCCCTGCGGGCCAGAGGGCCGGGGAGCTGTTTTTT | CASSPAGQRAGELFF
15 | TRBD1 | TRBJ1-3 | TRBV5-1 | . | TGCGCCAGCAGCGAGACAGGGGGCAGTGGAAACACCATATATTTT | CASSETGGSGNTIYF
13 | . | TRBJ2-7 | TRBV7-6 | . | TGTGCCAGCAGCTTCGGCAGGGTAAACGAGCAGTACTTC | CASSFGRVNEQYF
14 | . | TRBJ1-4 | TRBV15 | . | TGTGCCACCAGCCGTGGAGGCGGTAATGAAAAACTGTTTTTT | CATSRGGGNEKLFF
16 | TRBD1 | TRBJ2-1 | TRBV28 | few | TGTGCCAGCAGTTATTCTGGGACAGGGGACTACAATGAGCAGTTCTTC | CASSYSGTGDYNEQFF
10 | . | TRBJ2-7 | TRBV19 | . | TGTGCCAGTGGTACCTTCGAGCAGTACTTC | CASGTFEQYF
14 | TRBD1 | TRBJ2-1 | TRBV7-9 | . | TGTGCCAGCAGCCCCCTTACAGGGGCCGCTGAGCAGTTCTTC | CASSPLTGAAEQFF
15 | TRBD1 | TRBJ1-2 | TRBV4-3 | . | TGCGCCAGCAGCCAGGACAGGGGGCTTAGCTATGGCTACACCTTC | CASSQDRGLSYGYTF
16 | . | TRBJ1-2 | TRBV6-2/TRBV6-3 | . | TGTGCCAGCAGCCCCCCCGACAGAAATTTTAACTATGGCTACACCTTC | CASSPPDRNFNYGYTF
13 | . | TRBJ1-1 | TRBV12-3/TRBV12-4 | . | TGTGCCAGCAGTTCAGGGGTAACCCCTGAAGCTTTCTTT | CASSSGVTPEAFF
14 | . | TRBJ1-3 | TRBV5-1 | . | TGCGCCAGCAGCTTTACAGGGACAGGAAACACCATATATTTT | CASSFTGTGNTIYF
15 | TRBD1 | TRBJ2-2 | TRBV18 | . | TGTGCCAGCTCACCACCGGACAGGGCTACCGGGGAGCTGTTTTTT | CASSPPDRATGELFF
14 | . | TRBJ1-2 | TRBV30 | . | TGTGCCTGGAGTTGGGGAGGAGATAGCTATGGCTACACCTTC | CAWSWGGDSYGYTF
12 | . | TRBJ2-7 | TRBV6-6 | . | TGTGCCAGCAGCCCGACAGAGTACGAGCAGTACTTC | CASSPTEYEQYF
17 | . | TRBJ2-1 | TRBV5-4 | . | TGTGCCAGCAGCTTGAGTATCCGGACTACTACCTACAATGAGCAGTTCTTC | CASSLSIRTTTYNEQFF
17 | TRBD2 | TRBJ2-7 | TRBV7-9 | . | TGTGCCAGCAGCCCCGGGGCCGCGGGGGGGCTACTCAACGAGCAGTACTTC | CASSPGAAGGLLNEQYF
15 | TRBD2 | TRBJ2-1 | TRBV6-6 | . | TGTGCCAGCACCCCGGGACTAGCGTGGAACAATGAGCAGTTCTTC | CASTPGLAWNNEQFF
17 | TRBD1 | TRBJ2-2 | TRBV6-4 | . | TGTGCCAGCAGTAGATTTGGGACAGGCGCGAACACCGGGGAGCTGTTTTTT | CASSRFGTGANTGELFF
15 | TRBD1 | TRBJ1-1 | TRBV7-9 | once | TGTGCCAGCACCGACCCTCACAGGGGGAACACTGAAGCTTTCTTT | CASTDPHRGNTEAFF
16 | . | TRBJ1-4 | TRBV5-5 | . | TGTGCCAGCAGCCCCCAGGGGCTCGCAACTAATGAAAAACTGTTTTTT | CASSPQGLATNEKLFF
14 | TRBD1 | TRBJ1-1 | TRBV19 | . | TGTGCCAGTAGCAGGACAGGGAGTGACACTGAAGCTTTCTTT | CASSRTGSDTEAFF
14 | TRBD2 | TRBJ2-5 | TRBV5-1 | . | TGCGCCAGCAGCATCGGACTAGCGGGAGAGACCCAGTACTTC | CASSIGLAGETQYF
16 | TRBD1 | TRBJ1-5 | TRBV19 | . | TGTGCCAGTAGTACAACGAGGACAGGGGGACACCAGCCCCAGCATTTT | CASSTTRTGGHQPQHF
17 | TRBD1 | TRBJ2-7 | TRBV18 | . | TGTGCCAGCTCACCGCGACAGGGCAGATTCAGCTCCTACGAGCAGTACTTC | CASSPRQGRFSSYEQYF